The 13 T cell receptor beta chains in this list originate from one sample, sequenced in a study of T cell responses to AZD1222 COVID-19 vaccine. Here immunoSEQ multiplex PCR was the method, and the copy in TCRdb shows in-frame clones only, minus some. Seen here are about 100,000 clones, just under 90% observed once, and the top ten hold 2.5% to 4%. The sample in question was peripheral blood, obtained on day 0 of AZD1222 vaccination. The receptors stem from an adult in good health.

This sequence joins TRBV14 and TRBJ2-1, with 9 bases aligning to TRBD2. Germline V CDR1 and CDR2: SGHDN, FVKESK. With V trimmed by 6 bases and J by 0 bases, 15 bases remained unmatched. CDR3 length: 19 residues. The CDR3 nucleotides are TGTGCCAGCAGTCGGTTGCGGGGGGGCTATTCGAGCTCCTACAATGAGCAGTTCTTC. Residues: CASSRLRGGYSSSYNEQFF.

Written as DNA, the CDR3 is TGTGCCAGCAGCTCGACAGGGAAGGTCAACACTGAAGCTTTCTTT. This translates into CASSSTGKVNTEAFF. This chain links TRBV6-2 or TRBV6-3 with TRBJ1-1, with 7 bases lining up with TRBD1. Trimming cost V 6 bases and J 2 bases; bases outside gene matches: 9. This CDR3 has 15 amino acids. Germline V gives CDR1 MNHEY, CDR2 SVGEGT.

A note on this clone: The junction shows a germline mismatch at one end, possibly a read error. The rearrangement uses TRBV4-3 and TRBJ2-1; a possible D gene is TRBD1 (5 bases). The CDR3 sequence is 14 residues long. Germline lookup yields CDR1 LGHNA and CDR2 YSLEER. DNA of the CDR3: TGCGCCACCAGCGACAGCTACGCGACAAATGAGCAGTTCTTC. This translates into CATSDSYATNEQFF.

V is TRBV5-4 and J is TRBJ2-3; 9 bases fit TRBD2. Germline CDR1 and CDR2: SGHNT and YYREEE (reference sequence). V trimming: 0 bases; J trimming: 3 bases; junction bases outside the gene matches: 8. There are 17 residues in the CDR3. The CDR3 bases are TGTGCCAGCAGCTTGGGTGTGCGGCGGGGGGGGACAGATACGCAGTATTTT. Its translation: CASSLGVRRGGTDTQYF.

This chain connects TRBV2 to TRBJ2-6; 8 bases map to TRBD1. Trimming at V came to 9 bases and at J to 3 bases, leaving 7 bases not matched to a gene. CDR3 length: 15 amino acids. From germline, CDR1 is SNHLY and CDR2 FYNNEI. The CDR3 bases are TGTGCCAGTAAGACAGGGGTGGATGGGGCCAACGTCCTGACTTTC. It encodes CASKTGVDGANVLTF.

The CDR3 here is CASSPLSRPGQGTGYTF. Written as DNA, the CDR3 is TGTGCCAGCTCACCATTATCGAGACCGGGACAGGGGACTGGCTACACCTTC. The chain couples TRBV18 to TRBJ1-2, with TRBD1 matching 10 bases. The CDR3 loop spans 17 amino acids. Germline V gene sequence: CDR1 KGHSH, CDR2 LQKENI. V was pared by 2 bases and J by 7 bases, with 13 bases of the junction left unmatched.

This chain joins TRBV3-1 (or the pseudogene TRBV3-2) and TRBJ2-3; D is unclear. V was clipped by 3 bases and J by 4 bases, with 2 bases between them. The CDR3 contains 11 residues. Germline V CDR1 and CDR2: LGHDT, YNNKEL (reference sequence). CDR3 protein: CASSQADTQYF. CDR3 bases: TGTGCCAGCAGCCAGGCAGATACGCAGTATTTT.

The chain combines TRBV2 with TRBJ1-2; D is perhaps TRBD1 (6 bases). There are 15 residues in the CDR3. V was cut by 3 bases and J by 0 bases, with 11 bases left in between. Germline CDR1 SNHLY, CDR2 FYNNEI. In DNA form, the CDR3 reads TGTGCCAGCAGTGACAGGGGAACAGCTAACTATGGCTACACCTTC. It is translated as CASSDRGTANYGYTF.

The chain recombines TRBV7-9 with TRBJ1-2; 8 nucleotides line up with TRBD1. V shed 5 bases and J 4 bases; nucleotides not matched to a gene: 9. Per the germline V gene, CDR1 is SEHNR and CDR2 is FQNEAQ (reference sequence). The CDR3 runs 15 residues. CDR3 DNA sequence: TGTGCCAGCAGCCCGACCACAGGGGGGAGCTATGGCTACACCTTC. Protein sequence: CASSPTTGGSYGYTF.

J is TRBJ2-7 and V is TRBV2; D is uncertain. V lost 3 bases and J lost 1, with 7 bases in between. The CDR3 is 13 amino acids. Per germline, CDR1 SNHLY and CDR2 FYNNEI. DNA of the CDR3: TGTGCCAGCAGTGACAGGCGATCCTACGAGCAGTACTTC. Protein sequence: CASSDRRSYEQYF.

This clone was seen a handful of times. The V and J genes are TRBV7-8 and TRBJ2-7; D possibly corresponds to TRBD2 (5 bases). The CDR3 runs 20 residues. Deletions cut 4 bases from V and 0 bases from J, with 28 bases between. Germline CDR1 is SGHVS and CDR2 is FQNEAQ. The CDR3 loop is CASSSWGGGGLVDSSYEQYF. DNA for the CDR3: TGTGCCAGCAGCTCCTGGGGTGGTGGAGGTTTGGTGGATAGCTCCTACGAGCAGTACTTC.

The chain couples TRBV3-1 (or the pseudogene TRBV3-2) to TRBJ2-7; D gene uncertain. This CDR3 has 14 residues. From germline, CDR1 is LGHDT and CDR2 YNNKEL (reference sequence). V lost 2 bases to trimming and J lost 2 bases, with 10 bases between them. CDR3 sequence: CASSQFHSTYEQYF. The CDR3 nucleotides read TGTGCCAGCAGCCAATTTCACAGTACCTACGAGCAGTACTTC.

This chain uses TRBV4-1 with TRBJ1-5, with a weak D call TRBD1 (5 bases). CDR1 and CDR2 from the germline V gene are MGHRA and YSYEKL. V was pared by 5 bases and J by 4 bases, with 9 bases between. CDR3 length: 13 amino acids. As DNA, the CDR3 is TGCGCCAGCAGCGTAGGGGTAAATCAGCCCCAGCATTTT. Translated, it gives CASSVGVNQPQHF.